This paragraph reports one T cell receptor beta chain. Its antigen remains unknown. The data were obtained in a study of cytomegalovirus exposure and HLA in healthy donors. Study results and limitations: Trimming of TCR beta V- and J-genes showed a link, identified in a later analysis, to a missense DCLRE1C variant.

PCR amplification relied on 60 Vbeta primers (plus 13 Jbeta primers). Produced via immunoSEQ multiplex PCR; TCRdb's table is partial and in-frame only. The sample lists around 130,000 clones; about 75% were seen once. Material for sequencing was PBMCs. This clonotype was obtained from a woman between 40 and 55 years old in good health and CMV-seropositive.

CDR3 DNA sequence: TGTGCCAGCAGTTACGGACAGCGGGATGGAGGGACAGATACGCAGTATTTT. Protein product: CASSYGQRDGGTDTQYF. The rearrangement links TRBV6-8 to TRBJ2-3; the D gene is possibly TRBD2 (7 bases). The CDR3 is made up of 17 amino acids. Germline values: CDR1 MNHGY, CDR2 SAAAGT. V was pared by 2 bases and J by 3 bases, with 18 bases between.